The source of this T cell receptor (beta chain) is a study of early T cells in non-severe SARS-CoV-2 infection. Each single cDNA molecule received a unique molecular identifier. TCRdb analysed the 5' RACE reads with MiXCR anew, one entry per CDR3 protein. Of tens of thousands of distinct CDR3 sequences detected, about 15% appear once; the ten largest clones hold about 4%. Germline lookup yields CDR1 GTSNPN and CDR2 SVGIG (reference sequence). CDR3 length: 11 amino acids. V was cut by 5 bases and J by 3 bases, with 8 bases left in between. The sequences come from whole blood, collected at baseline. The sequence was obtained from an adult who was a healthcare worker with PCR-confirmed SARS-CoV-2 infection or an uninfected control (not recorded which). The chain is built from TRBV30 and TRBJ2-7; no definite D call. Here the CDR3 reads CAWLYGYEQYF. CDR3 nucleotide sequence: TGTGCCTGGCTGTACGGCTACGAGCAGTACTTC.